This T cell receptor beta chain was captured in a study of monozygotic twins with inflammatory bowel disease. General observations from the study: Perhaps reflecting limited power, concordant and discordant twins did not differ in repertoire similarity.

CDR3 size: 17 residues. The germline CDR1 and CDR2 sequences are KGHSH and LQKENI. Turning to this clonotype: Its target is not known.

No DNA is given; TCRdb re-called the 5' RACE reads and lists each CDR3 protein once. The table gives hundreds of thousands of distinct CDR3 sequences; the top ten clones make up more than 2% of it. Sequenced: blood. The rearrangement links TRBV18 to TRBJ1-1; TCRdb picks TRBD1, but there is no DNA to check that call. This receptor was taken from a human donor with ulcerative colitis or Crohn's disease, or a healthy co-twin of an affected twin (not recorded which). CDR3 sequence: CASSPPQGQGGPNEAFF.